A single sample is the source of the 21 T cell receptor beta chains below, sequenced in a study of blood T cells in healthy people across ages. It was with a sample-barcoded 5' primer and a J-beta primer mix that a second PCR of roughly 7 to 12 cycles was run. TCRdb itself ran the 5' RACE reads through MiXCR, one entry per CDR3 protein. The sample includes around 280,000 distinct CDR3 sequences, 25% to 30% of them seen just once. The sequencing sample was made of blood. Receptors were obtained from a woman in her 70s in good health.

Remarks on this clonotype: An end of the junction differs from the germline gene, which may be a read error. The chain carries TRBV14 and TRBJ2-7; 7 nucleotides align to TRBD1. The CDR3 consists of 14 residues. Germline V lookup: CDR1 SGHDN, CDR2 FVKESK. In DNA, the CDR3 is TGTGCCAGCAGCCTCCAGACAGGGAACTACGAGCAGCACTTC. This sequence encodes CASSLQTGNYEQHF.

The chain couples TRBV20-1 to TRBJ2-7, with 9 bases aligning to TRBD2. The end of the DNA is better explained by TRBJ2-5, so the J call may be wrong. Germline V gene sequence: CDR1 DFQATT, CDR2 SNEGSKA (reference sequence). The CDR3 loop spans 14 amino acids. CDR3 sequence (DNA): TGCAGTGCTAGAGATGGACTAGCGAGAGAGACCCAGTACTTC. Amino acid sequence: CSARDGLARETQYF.

The CDR3 DNA reads TGCAGTGCTACACAGGCCTCGACTAACTATGGCTACACCTTC. It specifies CSATQASTNYGYTF. The chain uses TRBV20-1 and TRBJ1-2; possible D gene TRBD1, 5 bases. V was clipped by 4 bases and J by 0 bases, with 12 bases between them. Germline V gene sequence: CDR1 DFQATT, CDR2 SNEGSKA (reference sequence). This CDR3 spans 14 amino acids.

This clonotype was recorded a few times. V gene TRBV4-2 combines with J gene TRBJ2-3; D is uncertain. V was cut by 11 bases and J by 0 bases, with 12 bases left in between. Germline CDR1 LGHNA, CDR2 YNFKEQ. This CDR3 comprises 13 residues. The CDR3 reads CASAAQSTDTQYF. CDR3 sequence (DNA): TGTGCCTCCGCGGCTCAAAGCACAGATACGCAGTATTTT.

Note on this clonotype: At one of its ends the junction is not consistent with the germline gene, which may arise from a read error. This chain connects TRBV5-1 to TRBJ2-3, with TRBD2 matching 9 bases. The CDR3 is 14 residues long. CDR1 is SGHRS, CDR2 YFSETQ, per germline. The CDR3 nucleotides are TGCGCCAGCAGCTTTGGACTAGCGCCAGATACGCAGTATTTC. This sequence encodes CASSFGLAPDTQYF. The variable domain in full, completed from reference TRBV5-1 and TRBJ2-3, reads KAGVTQTPRYLIKTRGQQVTLSCSPISGHRSVSWYQQTPGQGLQFLFEYFSETQRNKGNFPGRFSGRQFSNSRSEMNVSTLELGDSALYLCASSFGLAPDTQYFGPGTRLTVL.

The gene calls are TRBV6-6 and TRBJ2-5; 7 bases agree with TRBD1. CDR1 and CDR2 from the germline V gene are MNHNY and SVGAGI (reference sequence). CDR3 size: 12 residues. V dropped 6 bases and J dropped 5; count of bases not matched to a gene: 3. CDR3 in DNA: TGTGCCAGCAGCAGGGGGTGGGAGACCCAGTACTTC. It is translated as CASSRGWETQYF.

This clonotype was found once. The chain employs TRBV19 and TRBJ2-3, with a weak D call TRBD1 (5 bases). Germline V gene lookup returns CDR1 LNHDA and CDR2 SQIVND (reference sequence). The CDR3 has 12 residues. V lost 7 bases and J lost 3, with 8 bases in between. CDR3 nucleotide sequence: TGTGCCAGTACAGGGTGGACAGATACGCAGTATTTT. Translating gives CASTGWTDTQYF. Filled out from reference TRBV19 and TRBJ2-3, the complete variable domain reads DGGITQSPKYLFRKEGQNVTLSCEQNLNHDAMYWYRQDPGQGLRLIYYSQIVNDFQKGDIAEGYSVSREKKESFPLTVTSAQKNPTAFYLCASTGWTDTQYFGPGTRLTVL.

The chain has TRBV7-2 and TRBJ2-5; 13 bases fit TRBD2. Germline lookup yields CDR1 SGHTA and CDR2 FQGNSA. Trimming took 6 bases from V and 4 from J; bases not matched to a gene: 5. The CDR3 extends over 15 amino acids. The CDR3 sequence: CASSLLAGGRETQYF. In DNA form, the CDR3 reads TGTGCCAGCAGTCTACTAGCGGGAGGGCGAGAGACCCAGTACTTC.

J is TRBJ1-5 and V is TRBV4-2, with D hard to call. The V gene's germline CDR1 is LGHNA and CDR2 YNFKEQ. V was trimmed by 1 base and J by 9 bases, leaving 13 bases between them. The CDR3 is 14 residues long. CDR3 bases: TGTGCCAGCAGCCAAGGGGTCGCGCGGGGGCCCCAGCATTTT. Translating gives CASSQGVARGPQHF.

This clonotype occurred a few times. The CDR3 sequence: CASTTWETQYF. In nucleotides, the CDR3 is TGTGCCAGCACCACTTGGGAGACCCAGTACTTC. This chain links TRBV25-1 with TRBJ2-5; D ambiguous. Germline assignment: CDR1 MGHDK and CDR2 SYGVNS. The CDR3 extends over 11 amino acids. Trimming took 7 bases from V and 5 from J, leaving 8 bases between them.

The chain has TRBV7-9 and TRBJ1-2; TRBD1 is a possible D gene (6 bases). The V gene lost 9 bases and the J gene lost 9 bases, with 23 bases spanning the gap. The germline gives CDR1 SEHNR, CDR2 FQNEAQ (reference sequence). The CDR3 sequence is 14 residues long. The DNA for the CDR3 is TGTGCCAGTACCACCCTGGGGGCCAGTAATAGCTACACCTTC. It translates to CASTTLGASNSYTF. The full variable domain, with the rest looked up from reference TRBV7-9 and TRBJ1-2, is DTGVSQNPRHKITKRGQNVTFRCDPISEHNRLYWYRQTLGQGPEFLTYFQNEAQLEKSRLLSDRFSAERPKGSFSTLEIQRTEQGDSAMYLCASTTLGASNSYTFGSGTRLTVV.

This clonotype was counted between two and nine times. This chain links TRBV4-1 with TRBJ1-1; D remains unclear. CDR3 length: 13 residues. V lost 6 bases and J 1 base, leaving 9 bases between the germline ends. Germline CDR1 reads MGHRA; CDR2 reads YSYEKL. This CDR3 reads CASRDGTNTEAFF. DNA for the CDR3: TGCGCCAGCAGGGACGGAACGAACACTGAAGCTTTCTTT.

The chain uses TRBV5-1 and TRBJ2-5, with 9 bases lining up with TRBD2. Germline trimming cut 4 bases from V and 8 bases from J; bases unmatched to any gene: 9. CDR3 size: 14 residues. Germline V gives CDR1 SGHRS, CDR2 YFSETQ. The CDR3 DNA reads as TGCGCCAGCAGCCCAGCGGGAGGTCGGAATACCCAGTACTTC. Its protein product is CASSPAGGRNTQYF.

This clonotype showed up just a few times. V usage is TRBV7-2 and J usage is TRBJ2-7, with D possibly matching TRBD2 (5 bases). Germline values: CDR1 SGHTA, CDR2 FQGNSA. V was trimmed by 3 bases and J by 9 bases, leaving 15 bases between them. The CDR3 has 13 amino acids. This chain's CDR3 is CASSFEGLTGQYF. The CDR3 DNA sequence: TGTGCCAGCAGCTTCGAGGGTTTGACGGGGCAGTACTTC.

This sequence joins TRBV29-1 and TRBJ2-5; no clear D. The CDR3 is made up of 14 amino acids. Germline V gene lookup returns CDR1 SQVTM and CDR2 ANQGSEA. Between the trimmed V and J ends, which lost 2 bases and 4 bases, there was a span of 14 bases. This chain's CDR3 is CSVEMAPTPETQYF. DNA of the CDR3: TGCAGCGTTGAAATGGCACCTACCCCAGAGACCCAGTACTTC. Looking up the rest from reference TRBV29-1 and TRBJ2-5 gives the full variable domain: SAVISQKPSRDICQRGTSLTIQCQVDSQVTMMFWYRQQPGQSLTLIATANQGSEATYESGFVIDKFPISRPNLTFSTLTVSNMSPEDSSIYLCSVEMAPTPETQYFGPGTRLLVL.

The chain carries TRBV9 and TRBJ2-5; D may be TRBD1 (5 bases). V was shortened by 4 bases and J by 4 bases, with 11 bases between the two germline ends. CDR3 length: 13 amino acids. Germline CDR1 is SGDLS and CDR2 is YYNGEE. In DNA form, the CDR3 reads TGTGCCAGCAGCCAGACAGCCCGAGAGACCCAGTACTTC. This sequence encodes CASSQTARETQYF.

The gene calls are TRBV4-1 and TRBJ2-2; the match to TRBD2 covers 7 bases. The V gene's germline CDR1 is MGHRA and CDR2 YSYEKL. The CDR3 covers 14 residues. The trim removed 7 bases at V and 4 bases at J, leaving 6 bases unmatched. This CDR3 is CASNLREFTGELFF. The CDR3 DNA reads as TGCGCCAGCAATTTGCGGGAGTTCACCGGGGAGCTGTTTTTT.

The chain recombines TRBV3-1 with TRBJ2-3; D unclear. Looked up from germline, CDR1 is LGHDT and CDR2 is YNNKEL (reference sequence). This CDR3 is 14 amino acids long. V was cut by 0 bases and J by 7 bases, with 11 bases left in between. CDR3 DNA sequence: TGTGCCAGCAGCCAAGATCCTTCCGGGTATACGCAGTATTTT. This gives the protein CASSQDPSGYTQYF.

The chain joins TRBV29-1 to TRBJ2-5; D is perhaps TRBD2 (6 bases). Per the germline V gene, CDR1 is SQVTM and CDR2 is ANQGSEA. CDR3 size: 13 residues. V lost 5 bases and J lost 1, with 11 bases in between. CDR3 region: CSVRRGTQETQYF. CDR3 in DNA: TGCAGCGTTCGGCGGGGCACCCAAGAGACCCAGTACTTC.

The chain employs TRBV20-1 and TRBJ2-2; TRBD2 matches 9 bases. This CDR3 contains 15 residues. CDR1 is DFQATT and CDR2 is SNEGSKA in the germline V gene (reference sequence). The V segment lost 6 bases and the J segment 7 bases; nucleotides outside the gene matches: 12. The DNA of the CDR3 is TGCAGTGCAAAGAGGTGGGGGACTAGCATCGGGGAGCTGTTTTTT. Translated: CSAKRWGTSIGELFF.

In nucleotides, the CDR3 is TGTGCCAGCAGTTTATGGTCGGGCACCTACGAGCAGTACTTC. It encodes CASSLWSGTYEQYF. The rearrangement links TRBV28 to TRBJ2-7; D is uncertain. This CDR3 contains 14 residues. The ends were cut back, 0 bases at V and 2 bases at J, with 8 bases in the middle. Germline V CDR1 and CDR2: MDHEN, SYDVKM.